These 29 T cell receptor beta chains originate from one sample sequenced in a study of blood T cell repertoires in COVID-19. TCRdb keeps only in-frame clones here, not all; method: immunoSEQ multiplex PCR. The sample lists a few hundred thousand clones, 87% occurring once. Sequenced: peripheral blood. The receptor set was obtained from a woman aged 50 to 60 with acute or convalescent COVID-19.

The V gene is TRBV27, the J gene TRBJ1-4; D not resolved. CDR3 length: 17 residues. Trimming left V 5 bases short and J 0 bases short, with 16 bases between. Germline CDR1 and CDR2: MNHEY and SMNVEV (reference sequence). The CDR3, as DNA: TGTGCCAGCAGTCCGGGAGGGCCCTTTGCAACTAATGAAAAACTGTTTTTT. Its translation is CASSPGGPFATNEKLFF.

This clone has more than one count but fewer than ten. V usage is TRBV19 and J usage is TRBJ2-7, with 12 bases lining up with TRBD2. The germline gives CDR1 LNHDA, CDR2 SQIVND (reference sequence). This CDR3 spans 15 amino acids. Trimming took 5 bases from V and 2 from J; bases not matched to a gene: 4. This CDR3 reads CASSFGLAGTYEQYF. CDR3 sequence (DNA): TGTGCCAGTAGTTTCGGACTAGCGGGGACCTACGAGCAGTACTTC.

The chain couples TRBV10-3 to TRBJ1-2, with no clear D. V shed 0 bases and J shed 4 bases, with 12 bases lying between them. This CDR3 spans 15 amino acids. CDR1 and CDR2 from the germline V gene are ENHRY and SYGVKD. The CDR3 nucleotides read TGTGCCATCAGTGAGTCGAAAGTGGGAGGCTATGGCTACACCTTC. This translates into CAISESKVGGYGYTF.

The chain is built from TRBV5-1 and TRBJ2-2, with TRBD1 identical over 10 bases. The germline gives CDR1 SGHRS, CDR2 YFSETQ. This CDR3 region has 15 residues. J was trimmed by 3 bases and V by 6 bases; bases with no gene match: 5. CDR3 bases: TGCGCCAGCAAAGCCGGGACAGGGGACACCGGGGAGCTGTTTTTT. Its protein product is CASKAGTGDTGELFF.

This chain joins TRBV19 and TRBJ2-2; no clear D gene. The length of the CDR3 is 15 residues. V lost 0 bases and J 3 bases, leaving 8 bases between the germline ends. CDR1 is LNHDA, CDR2 SQIVND, per germline (reference sequence). The DNA for the CDR3 is TGTGCCAGTAGTATAGATCCGACATACACCGGGGAGCTGTTTTTT. Residues: CASSIDPTYTGELFF.

This clone was seen only once. The rearrangement joins TRBV6-5 to TRBJ1-2, with TRBD1 matching 9 bases. The CDR3 consists of 16 residues. Trimming removed 0 bases from V and 4 bases from J; junction bases left unmatched: 6. CDR1 is MNHEY, CDR2 SVGAGI, per germline. Here the CDR3 reads CASSYSRDRAAYGYTF. The CDR3 nucleotides read TGTGCCAGCAGTTACTCGAGGGACAGGGCTGCCTATGGCTACACCTTC.

This clone has only a few counts. The gene calls are TRBV2 and TRBJ1-3; unclear D gene. The CDR3 is made up of 14 amino acids. From germline, CDR1 is SNHLY and CDR2 FYNNEI. Trimming pared 5 bases from V and 0 bases from J, leaving 8 bases between. This chain's CDR3 is CASSRGNSGNTIYF. The CDR3 nucleotides are TGTGCCAGCAGTCGCGGCAACTCTGGAAACACCATATATTTT.

The V call is TRBV28, the J call TRBJ1-2; no reliable D call. Germline loops: CDR1 MDHEN, CDR2 SYDVKM. Trimming pared 5 bases from V and 0 bases from J, leaving 4 bases between. The CDR3 spans 12 residues. Written as DNA, the CDR3 is TGTGCCAGCAGTCCAGCTAACTATGGCTACACCTTC. Its protein is CASSPANYGYTF.

J is TRBJ2-1 and V is TRBV19, with 10 bases that match TRBD2. Germline assignment: CDR1 LNHDA and CDR2 SQIVND (reference sequence). V lost 11 bases, J lost 8 bases, and 36 bases stayed unmatched. The CDR3 loop spans 22 amino acids. CDR3 protein: CACNSKGDLRVAGGPTGDEQFF. DNA for the CDR3: TGTGCCTGTAACTCTAAGGGAGATCTTAGAGTAGCGGGAGGCCCTACCGGGGATGAGCAGTTCTTC.

The gene calls are TRBV20-1 and TRBJ2-7, with 7 bases lining up with TRBD1. The length of the CDR3 is 11 residues. V was pared by 4 bases and J by 3 bases, with 0 bases of the junction left unmatched. Germline CDR1 reads DFQATT; CDR2 reads SNEGSKA (reference sequence). The CDR3 DNA reads TGCAGTGCTACAGGGGGCTACGAGCAGTACTTC. Its translation is CSATGGYEQYF.

This chain links TRBV6-2 or TRBV6-3 with TRBJ2-2; 8 positions match TRBD1. V gave up 5 bases and J gave up 0 bases; unmatched junction bases: 2. Per the germline V gene, CDR1 is MNHEY and CDR2 is SVGEGT. The CDR3 sequence is 15 residues long. CDR3 bases: TGTGCCAGCAGTGAGACAGGGGCGAACACCGGGGAGCTGTTTTTT. Encoded protein: CASSETGANTGELFF.

DNA of the CDR3: TGTGCCAGCACTCAGGGTGGGACAGGGGGGACCGGGGAGCTGTTTTTT. It encodes CASTQGGTGGTGELFF. The chain uses TRBV28 and TRBJ2-2; 11 positions agree with TRBD1. Germline V gene data show CDR1 as MDHEN and CDR2 as SYDVKM. The length of the CDR3 is 16 residues. Unmatched junction bases numbered 9, after V lost 7 bases and J lost 5 bases.

CDR3 region: CAWSVLRHEAFF. CDR3 nucleotide sequence: TGTGCCTGGAGTGTACTTCGACATGAAGCTTTCTTT. The J gene is TRBJ1-1, the V gene TRBV30; D ambiguous. The CDR3 is 12 residues long. V was trimmed by 0 bases and J by 7 bases, leaving 9 bases between them. From germline, CDR1 is GTSNPN and CDR2 SVGIG (reference sequence).

This rearrangement joins TRBV27 to TRBJ1-6, with a weak D call TRBD1 (6 bases). The germline gives CDR1 MNHEY, CDR2 SMNVEV (reference sequence). This CDR3 spans 13 amino acids. Trimming pared 11 bases from V and 8 bases from J, leaving 16 bases between. As DNA, the CDR3 is TGTGCCGCCGGGGGGCGCAGATATTCACCCCTCCACTTT. The encoded protein is CAAGGRRYSPLHF.

This chain uses TRBV6-5 with TRBJ1-6; the D is unclear. The germline V gene has CDR1 MNHEY and CDR2 SVGAGI. There are 14 residues in the CDR3. The ends were cut back, 2 bases at V and 8 bases at J, with 10 bases in the middle. CDR3 sequence reads: CASSYGQQDSPLHF. As DNA, the CDR3 is TGTGCCAGCAGTTACGGGCAGCAGGATTCACCCCTCCACTTT.

The chain employs TRBV5-4 and TRBJ1-1; TRBD1 might be the D (5 bases). Germline-derived CDR1 and CDR2 are SGHNT and YYREEE (reference sequence). Trimming removed 3 bases at V and 6 bases at J, with 18 bases between. This CDR3 region has 15 residues. This chain's CDR3 is CASSSKHGGVSEAFF. CDR3 nucleotides: TGTGCCAGCAGCTCCAAGCACGGGGGGGTCTCTGAAGCTTTCTTT.

The V gene is TRBV4-1, the J gene TRBJ1-5; tentative D call: TRBD1 (6 bases). Germline V CDR1 and CDR2: MGHRA, YSYEKL. This CDR3 has 18 residues. Trimming took off 1 base at V and 4 bases at J, with 20 bases between the two ends. The CDR3 DNA follows: TGCGCCAGCAGCCAAGGATCGGGACATTTGAAGGGGAATCAGCCCCAGCATTTT. Translation: CASSQGSGHLKGNQPQHF.

The genes are TRBV6-1 and TRBJ2-7; possibly TRBD2 for D (5 bases). Germline loops: CDR1 MNHNS, CDR2 SASEGT. The CDR3 spans 15 residues. V lost 2 bases to trimming and J lost 5 bases, with 16 bases between them. CDR3 protein: CASSESPGWNNEQYF. The CDR3 DNA reads as TGTGCCAGCAGTGAATCGCCGGGGTGGAATAACGAGCAGTACTTC.

In this sample, this clone turned up once. The V gene is TRBV18, the J gene TRBJ2-7; 9 bases are a match to TRBD2. V shed 3 bases and J 7 bases; nucleotides not matched to a gene: 16. The CDR3 loop spans 17 amino acids. The germline gives CDR1 KGHSH, CDR2 LQKENI. CDR3 DNA sequence: TGTGCCAGCTCACCCCGGGGGAGACTAGCGGCCCCTTTTGAGCAGTACTTC. Amino acids: CASSPRGRLAAPFEQYF.

The chain links TRBV18 to TRBJ1-1; D possibly corresponds to TRBD1 (5 bases). The germline V gene encodes CDR1 KGHSH and CDR2 LQKENI. With 5 bases removed from V and 4 bases from J, the gap between germline ends came to 17 bases. The CDR3 extends over 15 amino acids. CDR3 sequence reads: CASSSTVTTLTEAFF. The CDR3 bases are TGTGCCAGCTCATCGACAGTAACAACCCTCACTGAAGCTTTCTTT.

The chain carries TRBV19 and TRBJ1-1; 9 bases agree with TRBD1. CDR3 size: 14 residues. V dropped 4 bases and J dropped 8; count of bases not matched to a gene: 8. Germline V CDR1 and CDR2: LNHDA, SQIVND (reference sequence). CDR3: CASSTFTGGGEAFF. CDR3 nucleotides: TGTGCCAGTAGTACTTTTACAGGGGGCGGGGAAGCTTTCTTT. The full variable domain, in which reference TRBV19 and TRBJ1-1 provide the parts outside the CDR3, is DGGITQSPKYLFRKEGQNVTLSCEQNLNHDAMYWYRQDPGQGLRLIYYSQIVNDFQKGDIAEGYSVSREKKESFPLTVTSAQKNPTAFYLCASSTFTGGGEAFFGQGTRLTVV.

The CDR3 DNA is TGTGCCAGTAGCGGGACAGGAGGTGAAAAACTGTTTTTT. Translation gives CASSGTGGEKLFF. The chain is built from TRBV19 and TRBJ1-4; TRBD1 matches at 8 bases. The CDR3 consists of 13 residues. V lost 6 bases to trimming and J lost 7 bases; unmatched junction nucleotides: 4. Germline-derived CDR1 and CDR2 are LNHDA and SQIVND (reference sequence).

For this clone: The identical CDR3 is also encoded by other nucleotide sequences in the sample. The chain joins TRBV18 to TRBJ2-7; perhaps TRBD2 as D (6 bases). Germline CDR1 is KGHSH and CDR2 is LQKENI. Trimming left V 2 bases short and J 1 base short, with 12 bases between. This CDR3 region has 15 residues. In DNA form, the CDR3 reads TGTGCCAGCTCACCAAGCCGGGACTCGTCCTACGAGCAGTACTTC. Amino acids: CASSPSRDSSYEQYF.

This clone appeared a single time. The gene calls are TRBV29-1 and TRBJ2-2; the match to TRBD1 covers 7 bases. With 5 bases clipped from V and 0 bases from J, the junction kept 3 bases outside the gene matches. Germline CDR1 reads SQVTM; CDR2 reads ANQGSEA. The CDR3 totals 14 residues. The CDR3 spells CSVSGQANTGELFF. CDR3 in DNA: TGCAGCGTTAGTGGACAGGCGAACACCGGGGAGCTGTTTTTT.

The chain recombines TRBV5-1 with TRBJ2-7, with a weak D call TRBD2 (5 bases). CDR3 length: 14 amino acids. The V and J ends lost 2 bases and 0 bases respectively, with 9 bases between them. The germline V gene encodes CDR1 SGHRS and CDR2 YFSETQ. In nucleotides, the CDR3 is TGCGCCAGCAGCTTTAGCGTCCCCTCCTACGAGCAGTACTTC. As protein: CASSFSVPSYEQYF.

The V and J genes are TRBV27 and TRBJ2-7; tentatively, D is TRBD1 (6 bases). Germline lookup yields CDR1 MNHEY and CDR2 SMNVEV (reference sequence). Trimming cost V 3 bases and J 4 bases, with 10 bases left between them. The CDR3 loop spans 13 amino acids. CDR3 sequence: CASSFWGRYEQYF. CDR3 sequence (DNA): TGTGCCAGCAGTTTCTGGGGGCGGTACGAGCAGTACTTC.

The CDR3 bases are TGTGCCAGCAGTTGGTCGGGCAATCAGCCCCAGCATTTT. Amino acids: CASSWSGNQPQHF. The rearrangement joins TRBV28 to TRBJ1-5; no reliable D call. This CDR3 has 13 residues. CDR1 MDHEN and CDR2 SYDVKM come from the germline V gene. V shed 4 bases and J shed 2 bases, with 6 bases lying between them.

The rearrangement joins TRBV28 to TRBJ1-1; TRBD1 matches 7 bases. CDR3 size: 13 residues. CDR1 and CDR2 (germline): MDHEN, SYDVKM. V gave up 8 bases and J gave up 1 base; unmatched junction bases: 4. CDR3 in DNA: TGTGCCAGCCCCCGACAGGGGAACACTGAAGCTTTCTTT. This codes for CASPRQGNTEAFF.

V gene TRBV25-1 combines with J gene TRBJ2-2; weak D call: TRBD1 (5 bases). Germline-derived CDR1 and CDR2 are MGHDK and SYGVNS. Trimming pared 2 bases from V and 4 bases from J, leaving 11 bases between. The CDR3 extends over 15 amino acids. This CDR3 is CASSEVQGSTGELFF. CDR3 coding DNA: TGTGCCAGCAGTGAAGTGCAGGGCAGCACCGGGGAGCTGTTTTTT.